The 2 T cell receptor beta chains below were found in one sample sequenced in a study of PD-1 blockade in classical Hodgkin lymphoma. The patients all showed relapse after autologous stem cell transplantation, while their brentuximab vedotin exposure varied. Profiling relied on immunoSEQ multiplex PCR, and the TCRdb table lists in-frame clones only, not all of them. The sample lists approximately 27,000 clones; approximately 84% were seen once. The sample consisted of peripheral blood mononuclear cells (PBMCs), taken at baseline. Source of these receptors: a human donor with classical Hodgkin lymphoma.

The rearrangement uses TRBV6-6 and TRBJ1-6; the D is unclear. CDR1 and CDR2 (germline): MNHNY, SVGAGI (reference sequence). Trimming shortened V by 7 bases and J by 7 bases, and 17 bases separated the two germline ends. CDR3 length: 15 amino acids. The CDR3 loop is CASTKSPGSNSPLHF. In DNA form, the CDR3 reads TGTGCCAGCACCAAATCTCCGGGGAGCAATTCACCCCTCCACTTT.

This chain connects TRBV7-8 to TRBJ1-5; the D gene is possibly TRBD1 (6 bases). Germline assignment: CDR1 SGHVS and CDR2 FQNEAQ. This CDR3 is 13 amino acids long. V lost 4 bases and J lost 5, with 9 bases in between. The CDR3 protein is CASSYREDQPQHF. The CDR3 bases are TGTGCCAGCAGCTACAGGGAGGATCAGCCCCAGCATTTT.